This TCR beta chain appears in the sequencing data of a study of T cell changes during pregnancy in multiple sclerosis. Here immunoSEQ multiplex PCR was the method, and the copy in TCRdb shows in-frame clones only, minus some. The table lists some 38,000 clones, 91% of them singletons, with over 0.65% in the top ten. The sample was CD4+ T cells from peripheral blood mononuclear cells, taken in the second trimester of pregnancy. The TCR comes from a female donor in good health, enrolled as a control in a pregnancy study.

CDR3: CASSYSKGNQPQHF. CDR3 nucleotide sequence: TGTGCCAGCAGTTACTCGAAGGGGAATCAGCCCCAGCATTTT. The chain couples TRBV6-5 to TRBJ1-5; the D gene is possibly TRBD1 (5 bases). CDR3 length: 14 amino acids. Germline CDR1 MNHEY, CDR2 SVGAGI. The V end lost 0 bases, the J end lost 4 bases, and 7 bases lay between the germline ends.